The sequence of this T cell receptor beta chain was determined in a study of metastatic and nonmetastatic thyroid tumors. The wider study: Across blood and tumor or nodule tissue, repertoires from malignant and benign thyroid patients were compared with one another. Study conclusions and caveats: Relative to benign nodules, malignant thyroid tumors were reportedly characterized by significantly elevated TCR beta diversity in blood and tumor.

The authors' processing: A distant-metastasis classifier for papillary thyroid cancer was built using CDR3 differences across clinicopathological groups. With MiXCR, TCRdb reprocessed the PCR reads. The V and J calls follow TCRdb's processing rather than the paper's. The repertoire holds tens of thousands of clones, with approximately 18% as singletons. This clone appeared many times. What it binds is not known. No treatment had been given to any patient before thyroid surgery. The CDR3 runs to 20 residues. From germline, CDR1 is MNHEY and CDR2 SVGEGT. The ends were cut back, 10 bases at V and 5 bases at J, with 36 bases in the middle.

The chain recombines TRBV6-2 or TRBV6-3 with TRBJ2-1; D may be TRBD1 (7 bases). The sample was blood. The clonotype was recovered from a male donor with papillary thyroid cancer or a benign thyroid nodule (not recorded which). Some clones in this sample may be carry-over from other donors' samples. CDR3 sequence reads: CATKPSTILNRGSGNNEQFF. As DNA, the CDR3 is TGTGCCACCAAACCTTCTACAATCCTTAACAGGGGTAGCGGAAACAATGAGCAGTTCTTC.